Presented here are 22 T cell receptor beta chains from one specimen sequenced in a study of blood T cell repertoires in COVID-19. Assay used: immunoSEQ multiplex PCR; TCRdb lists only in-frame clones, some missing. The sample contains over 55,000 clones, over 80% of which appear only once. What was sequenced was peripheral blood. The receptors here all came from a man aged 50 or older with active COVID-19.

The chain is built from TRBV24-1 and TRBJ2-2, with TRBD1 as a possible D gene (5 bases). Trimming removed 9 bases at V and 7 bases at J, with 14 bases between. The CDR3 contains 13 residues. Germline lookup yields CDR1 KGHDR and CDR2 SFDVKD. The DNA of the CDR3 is TGTGCCACCCTACAGGAGCAGAGCGGGGAGCTGTTTTTT. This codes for CATLQEQSGELFF.

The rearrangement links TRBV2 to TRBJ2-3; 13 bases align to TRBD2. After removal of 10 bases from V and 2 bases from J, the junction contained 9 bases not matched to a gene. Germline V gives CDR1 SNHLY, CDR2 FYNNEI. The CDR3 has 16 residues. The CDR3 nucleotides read TGTGCCACGTCCAAGGGACTAGCGGGACCCACAGATACGCAGTATTTT. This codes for CATSKGLAGPTDTQYF.

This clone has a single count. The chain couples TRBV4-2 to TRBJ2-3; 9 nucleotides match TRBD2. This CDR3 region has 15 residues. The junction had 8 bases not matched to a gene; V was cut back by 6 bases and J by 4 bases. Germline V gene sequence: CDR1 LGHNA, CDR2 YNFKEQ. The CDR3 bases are TGTGCCAGCAGGGACTTAGCGGGAGTCCCAGATACGCAGTATTTT. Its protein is CASRDLAGVPDTQYF.

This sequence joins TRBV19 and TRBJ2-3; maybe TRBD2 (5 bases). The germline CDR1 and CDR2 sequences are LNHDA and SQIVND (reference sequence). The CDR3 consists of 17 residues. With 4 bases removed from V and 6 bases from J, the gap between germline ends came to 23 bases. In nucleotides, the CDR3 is TGTGCCAGTAGTAGTCCTGGGAGTTCGGAGTGGGTTGATACGCAGTATTTT. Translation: CASSSPGSSEWVDTQYF.

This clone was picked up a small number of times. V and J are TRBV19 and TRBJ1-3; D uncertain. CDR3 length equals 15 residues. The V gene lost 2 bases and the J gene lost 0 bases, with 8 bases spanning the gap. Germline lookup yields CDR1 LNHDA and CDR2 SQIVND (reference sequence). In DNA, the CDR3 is TGTGCCAGTAGTATATTTCCGGGCTCTGGAAACACCATATATTTT. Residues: CASSIFPGSGNTIYF.

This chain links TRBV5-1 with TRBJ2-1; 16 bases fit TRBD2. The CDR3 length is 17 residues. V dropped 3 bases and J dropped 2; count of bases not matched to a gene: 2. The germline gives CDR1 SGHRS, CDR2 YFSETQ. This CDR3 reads CASSSGTSGRAYNEQFF. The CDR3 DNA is TGCGCCAGCAGCTCGGGGACTAGCGGGAGGGCCTACAATGAGCAGTTCTTC. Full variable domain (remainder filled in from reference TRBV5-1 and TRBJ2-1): KAGVTQTPRYLIKTRGQQVTLSCSPISGHRSVSWYQQTPGQGLQFLFEYFSETQRNKGNFPGRFSGRQFSNSRSEMNVSTLELGDSALYLCASSSGTSGRAYNEQFFGPGTRLTVL.

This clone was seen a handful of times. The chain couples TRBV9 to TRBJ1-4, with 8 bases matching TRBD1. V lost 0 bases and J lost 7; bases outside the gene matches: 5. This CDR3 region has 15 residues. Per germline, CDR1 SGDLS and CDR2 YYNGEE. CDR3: CASSVDQGAFEKLFF. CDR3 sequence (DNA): TGTGCCAGCAGCGTAGACCAGGGGGCTTTTGAAAAACTGTTTTTT.

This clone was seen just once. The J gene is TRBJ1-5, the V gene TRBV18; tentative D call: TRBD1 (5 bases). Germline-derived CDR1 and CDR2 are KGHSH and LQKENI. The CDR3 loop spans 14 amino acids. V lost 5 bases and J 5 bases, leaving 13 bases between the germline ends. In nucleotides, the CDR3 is TGTGCCAGCTCAAATCTTGCGGGGGATCAGCCCCAGCATTTT. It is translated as CASSNLAGDQPQHF.

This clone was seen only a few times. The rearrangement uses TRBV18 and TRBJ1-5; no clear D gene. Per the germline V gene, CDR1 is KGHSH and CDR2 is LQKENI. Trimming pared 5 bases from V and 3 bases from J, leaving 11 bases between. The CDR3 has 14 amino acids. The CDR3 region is CASSTGLINQPQHF. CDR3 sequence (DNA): TGTGCCAGCTCAACCGGACTGATCAATCAGCCCCAGCATTTT.

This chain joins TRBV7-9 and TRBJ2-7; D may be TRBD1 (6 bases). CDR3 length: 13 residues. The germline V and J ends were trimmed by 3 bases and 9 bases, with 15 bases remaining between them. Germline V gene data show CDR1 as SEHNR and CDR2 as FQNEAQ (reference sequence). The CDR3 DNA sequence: TGTGCCAGCAGCTTCAAAAACAGGGACCGGCAGTACTTC. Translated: CASSFKNRDRQYF.

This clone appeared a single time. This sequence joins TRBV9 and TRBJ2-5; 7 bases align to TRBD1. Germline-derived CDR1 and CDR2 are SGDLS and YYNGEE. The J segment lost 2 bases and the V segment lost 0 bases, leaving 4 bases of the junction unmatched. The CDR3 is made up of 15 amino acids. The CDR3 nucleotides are TGTGCCAGCAGCGTAGGGGGACAGTTTCAAGAGACCCAGTACTTC. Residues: CASSVGGQFQETQYF.

CDR3 bases: TGTGCCAGCAGCTTGGTACAGGGGGGTAACATTCAGTACTTC. As protein: CASSLVQGGNIQYF. The V and J genes are TRBV11-2 and TRBJ2-4; 8 bases map to TRBD1. Per germline, CDR1 SGHAT and CDR2 FQNNGV. The CDR3 covers 14 residues. V lost 3 bases, J lost 7 bases, and 5 bases stayed unmatched.

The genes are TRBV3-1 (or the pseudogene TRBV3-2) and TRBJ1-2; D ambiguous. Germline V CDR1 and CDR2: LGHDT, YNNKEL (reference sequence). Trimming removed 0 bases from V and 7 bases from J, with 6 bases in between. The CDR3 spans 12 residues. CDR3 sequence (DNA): TGTGCCAGCAGCCAAGACCCGGGTGGCTACACCTTC. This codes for CASSQDPGGYTF.

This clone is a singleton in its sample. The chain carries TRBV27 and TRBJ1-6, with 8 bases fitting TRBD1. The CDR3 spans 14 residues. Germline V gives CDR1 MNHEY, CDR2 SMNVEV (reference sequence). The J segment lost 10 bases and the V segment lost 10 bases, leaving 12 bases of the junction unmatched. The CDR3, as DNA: TGTGCCACCAGGGACAGGCACTTACCGTCACCCCTCCACTTT. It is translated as CATRDRHLPSPLHF.

The CDR3 DNA follows: TGTGCTTCAGAAGGGGGGGCACGGTACGAGCAGTACTTC. It yields the protein CASEGGARYEQYF. The chain couples TRBV28 to TRBJ2-7; perhaps TRBD2 as D (7 bases). CDR1 and CDR2 (germline): MDHEN, SYDVKM. This CDR3 is 13 amino acids long.

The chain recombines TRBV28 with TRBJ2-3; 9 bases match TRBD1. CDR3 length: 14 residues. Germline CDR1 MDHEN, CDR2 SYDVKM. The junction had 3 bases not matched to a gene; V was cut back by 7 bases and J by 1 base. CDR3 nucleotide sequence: TGTGCCAGCAAAAGGACAGGGGGCACAGATACGCAGTATTTT. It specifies CASKRTGGTDTQYF.

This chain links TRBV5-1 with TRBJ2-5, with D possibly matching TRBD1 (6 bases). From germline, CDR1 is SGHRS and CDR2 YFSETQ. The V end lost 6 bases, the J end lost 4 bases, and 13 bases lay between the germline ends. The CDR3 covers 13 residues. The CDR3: CASMRQGRETQYF. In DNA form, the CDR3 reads TGCGCCAGCATGAGGCAGGGGAGAGAGACCCAGTACTTC.

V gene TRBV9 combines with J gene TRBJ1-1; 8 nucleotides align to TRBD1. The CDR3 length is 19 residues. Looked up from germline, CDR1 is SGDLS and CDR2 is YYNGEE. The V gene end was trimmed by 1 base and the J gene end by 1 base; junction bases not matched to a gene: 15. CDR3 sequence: CASSVIPGQGVGANTEAFF. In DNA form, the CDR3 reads TGTGCCAGCAGCGTAATCCCCGGACAGGGAGTAGGGGCGAACACTGAAGCTTTCTTT. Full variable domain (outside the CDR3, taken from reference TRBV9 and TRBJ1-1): DSGVTQTPKHLITATGQRVTLRCSPRSGDLSVYWYQQSLDQGLQFLIQYYNGEERAKGNILERFSAQQFPDLHSELNLSSLELGDSALYFCASSVIPGQGVGANTEAFFGQGTRLTVV.

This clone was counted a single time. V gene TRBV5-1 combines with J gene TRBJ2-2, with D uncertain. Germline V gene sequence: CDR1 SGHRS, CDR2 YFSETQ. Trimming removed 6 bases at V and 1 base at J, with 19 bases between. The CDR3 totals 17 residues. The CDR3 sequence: CASTPRSGIGNTGELFF. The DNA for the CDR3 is TGCGCCAGCACACCTAGGTCCGGAATAGGGAACACCGGGGAGCTGTTTTTT.

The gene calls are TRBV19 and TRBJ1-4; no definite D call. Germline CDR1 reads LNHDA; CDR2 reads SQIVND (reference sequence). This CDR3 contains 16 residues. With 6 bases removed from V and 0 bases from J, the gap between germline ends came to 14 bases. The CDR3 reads CASSLLSGSTNEKLFF. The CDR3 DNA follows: TGTGCCAGTAGCCTCCTTTCGGGGTCAACTAATGAAAAACTGTTTTTT.

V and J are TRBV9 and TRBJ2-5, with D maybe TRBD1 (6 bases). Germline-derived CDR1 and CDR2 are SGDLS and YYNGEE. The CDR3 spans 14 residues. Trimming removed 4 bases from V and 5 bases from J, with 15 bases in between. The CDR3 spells CASSSTTGGETQYF. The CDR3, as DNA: TGTGCCAGCAGCTCGACGACAGGTGGGGAGACCCAGTACTTC.

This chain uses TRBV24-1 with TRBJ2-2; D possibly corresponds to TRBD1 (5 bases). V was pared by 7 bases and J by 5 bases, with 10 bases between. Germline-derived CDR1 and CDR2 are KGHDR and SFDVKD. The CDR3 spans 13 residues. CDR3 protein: CATRDKLTGELFF. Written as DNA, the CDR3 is TGTGCCACCAGGGACAAACTAACCGGGGAGCTGTTTTTT.